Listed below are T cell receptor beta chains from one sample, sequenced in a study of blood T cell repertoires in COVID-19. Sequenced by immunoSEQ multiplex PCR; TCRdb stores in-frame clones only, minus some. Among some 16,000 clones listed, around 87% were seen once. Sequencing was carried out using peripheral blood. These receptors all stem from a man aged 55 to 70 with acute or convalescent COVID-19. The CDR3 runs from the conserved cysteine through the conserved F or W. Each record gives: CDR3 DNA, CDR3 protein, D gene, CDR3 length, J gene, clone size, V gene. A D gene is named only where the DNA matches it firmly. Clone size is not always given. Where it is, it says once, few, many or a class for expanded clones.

TGTGCCAGCAGTGAAAATGGGGGGGCGGGATACAATGAGCAGTTCTTC,CASSENGGAGYNEQFF,.,16,TRBJ2-1,.,TRBV2
TGTGCCAGCAGGAAGAGTATCAAAGAAGAGACCCAGTACTTC,CASRKSIKEETQYF,.,14,TRBJ2-5,.,TRBV27
TGTGCCAGCAGCAGGAGGGTCGGGACAGGGCTTGAAGCTTTCTTT,CASSRRVGTGLEAFF,.,15,TRBJ1-1,.,TRBV21-1
TGTGCCACTCTACAGGGCTGGCGCTTTGAAGCTTTCTTT,CATLQGWRFEAFF,.,13,TRBJ1-1,.,TRBV27
TGCAGCGTTGAGGACTTTGGGAGGGCCGGGGAGCTGTTTTTT,CSVEDFGRAGELFF,TRBD2,14,TRBJ2-2,few,TRBV29-1
TGTGCCAGCTCACCATACGGTAGCGGACTTGGAACTGAAGCTTTCTTT,CASSPYGSGLGTEAFF,.,16,TRBJ1-1,.,TRBV18
TGTGCCAGCAGGTCTCAGGGGGCGTACGAGCAGTACTTC,CASRSQGAYEQYF,TRBD1,13,TRBJ2-7,.,TRBV28
TGTGCCAGCAGGGAAGGGGGACAGTCCCCCTATGGCTACACCTTC,CASREGGQSPYGYTF,TRBD1,15,TRBJ1-2,once,TRBV7-2
TGTGCCAGCAGCTGGGGGACTAGCGGGCCAGATACGCAGTATTTT,CASSWGTSGPDTQYF,TRBD2,15,TRBJ2-3,.,TRBV7-8
TGTGCCAGCTCACCATTAGCCACCAATGAGCAGTTCTTC,CASSPLATNEQFF,.,13,TRBJ2-1,.,TRBV18
TGTGCCAGCAGCGCAAGCGGGCTCGCAGAGGAGACCCAGTACTTC,CASSASGLAEETQYF,.,15,TRBJ2-5,.,TRBV7-3
TGTGCCAGCAGTGAAGATTTGGCAGGGGGCGAGAAAACTGAAGCTTTCTTT,CASSEDLAGGEKTEAFF,TRBD1,17,TRBJ1-1,.,TRBV25-1
TGTGCCAGCTCACCGAAGGACCGGGCGGGAGGCTACGAGCAGTACTTC,CASSPKDRAGGYEQYF,TRBD2,16,TRBJ2-7,.,TRBV18
TGTGCCAGCAGCCTTGGGACAGGCTTCACCTACGAGCAGTACTTC,CASSLGTGFTYEQYF,TRBD1,15,TRBJ2-7,.,TRBV3-1/TRBV3-2
TGTGCCAGCAGCTTAGGACCCCCGGGACAGGGGAATTCACCCCTCCACTTT,CASSLGPPGQGNSPLHF,TRBD1,17,TRBJ1-6,.,TRBV7-9
TGTGCCTGGAGTGAGTTGCGGGCAAACAATGAGCAGTTCTTC,CAWSELRANNEQFF,.,14,TRBJ2-1,.,TRBV30
TGTGCCAGCAGTTTGGGGCAGACCTACGAGCAGTACTTC,CASSLGQTYEQYF,.,13,TRBJ2-7,once,TRBV28
TGTGCCAGCAGTTTTGTAGGACAGGGGATCCAAGAGACCCAGTACTTC,CASSFVGQGIQETQYF,TRBD1,16,TRBJ2-5,.,TRBV28
TGTGCCAGCAGTGACGGGAGCGGGTCTGGGAATGAGCAGTTCTTC,CASSDGSGSGNEQFF,.,15,TRBJ2-1,.,TRBV6-4
TGTGCCAGCAGTTTATCCAGCAGCGGGTACGAGCAGTACTTC,CASSLSSSGYEQYF,.,14,TRBJ2-7,few,TRBV27
TGCGCCAGCAGCTTGTCTCGGGCGGGGGAGCAGTACTTC,CASSLSRAGEQYF,.,13,TRBJ2-7,once,TRBV5-1
TGCACCAGCAGCCAAAACAGGGGGAGCTCTGGAAACACCATATATTTT,CTSSQNRGSSGNTIYF,.,16,TRBJ1-3,.,TRBV1
TGTGCCAGCAGCTTAGCGATGGGGGGGAATGAGCAGTTCTTC,CASSLAMGGNEQFF,TRBD2,14,TRBJ2-1,.,TRBV7-9
TGCAGCGTTGCCCGTTCACAGGGGAACTATGGCTACACCTTC,CSVARSQGNYGYTF,TRBD1,14,TRBJ1-2,.,TRBV29-1
TGTGCCAGCAGCTGGACAGGGGGCGCGATAAATACGCAGTATTTT,CASSWTGGAINTQYF,TRBD1,15,TRBJ2-3,.,TRBV7-2
TGTGCCAGCTCACCGTTTGAGGGAACTGAAGCTTTCTTT,CASSPFEGTEAFF,.,13,TRBJ1-1,once,TRBV18
TGTGCCAGCAGCGTGGGACAGCCGAACACCGGGGAGCTGTTTTTT,CASSVGQPNTGELFF,TRBD1,15,TRBJ2-2,.,TRBV7-9